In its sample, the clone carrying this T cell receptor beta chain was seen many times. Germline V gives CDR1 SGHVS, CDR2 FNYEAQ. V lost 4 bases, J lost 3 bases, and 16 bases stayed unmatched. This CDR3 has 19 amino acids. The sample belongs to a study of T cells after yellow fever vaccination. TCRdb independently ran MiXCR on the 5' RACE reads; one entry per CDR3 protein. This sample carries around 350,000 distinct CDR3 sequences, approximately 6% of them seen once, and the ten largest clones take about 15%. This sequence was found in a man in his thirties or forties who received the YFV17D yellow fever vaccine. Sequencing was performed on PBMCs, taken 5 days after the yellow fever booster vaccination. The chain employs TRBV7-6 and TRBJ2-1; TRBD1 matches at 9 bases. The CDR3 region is CASSSGTGSLAADYNEQFF. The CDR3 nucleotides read TGTGCCAGCAGCTCCGGGACAGGGAGCTTAGCGGCCGACTACAATGAGCAGTTCTTC.